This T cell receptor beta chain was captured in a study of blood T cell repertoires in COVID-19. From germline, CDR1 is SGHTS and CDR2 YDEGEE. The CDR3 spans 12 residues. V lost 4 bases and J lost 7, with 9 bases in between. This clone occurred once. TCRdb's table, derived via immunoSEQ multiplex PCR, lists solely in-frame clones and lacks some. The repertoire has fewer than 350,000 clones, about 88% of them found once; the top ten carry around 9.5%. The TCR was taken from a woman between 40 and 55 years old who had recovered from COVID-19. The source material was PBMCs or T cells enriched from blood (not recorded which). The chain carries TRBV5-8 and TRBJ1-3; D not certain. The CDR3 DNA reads TGTGCCAGCAGCCCCCTCGGGAACACCATATATTTT. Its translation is CASSPLGNTIYF.